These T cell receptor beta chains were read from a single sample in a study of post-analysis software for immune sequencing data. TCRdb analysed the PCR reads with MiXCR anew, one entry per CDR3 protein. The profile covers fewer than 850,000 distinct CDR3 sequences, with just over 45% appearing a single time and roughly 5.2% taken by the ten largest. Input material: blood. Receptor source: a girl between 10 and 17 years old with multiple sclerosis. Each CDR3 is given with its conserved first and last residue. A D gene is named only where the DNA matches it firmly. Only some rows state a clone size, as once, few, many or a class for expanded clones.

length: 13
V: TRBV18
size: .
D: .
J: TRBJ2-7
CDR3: CASSPSEIYEQYF
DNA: TGTGCCAGCTCACCTAGCGAGATCTACGAGCAGTACTTC

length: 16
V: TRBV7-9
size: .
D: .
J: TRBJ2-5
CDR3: CASSLRVSEKKETQYF
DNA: TGTGCCAGCAGCTTACGGGTCTCAGAGAAAAAAGAGACCCAGTACTTC

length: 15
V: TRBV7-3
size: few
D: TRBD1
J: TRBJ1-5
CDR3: CASSLRGGAGQPQHF
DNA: TGTGCCAGCAGCTTAAGAGGGGGCGCAGGCCAGCCCCAGCATTTT

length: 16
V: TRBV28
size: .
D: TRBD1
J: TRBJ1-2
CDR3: CASSSLETGPTYGYTF
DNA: TGTGCCAGCAGTAGTTTGGAGACAGGGCCGACCTATGGCTACACCTTC

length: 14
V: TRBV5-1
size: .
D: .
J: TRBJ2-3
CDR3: CASSEEGGADTRYF
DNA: TGCGCCAGCAGCGAAGAAGGGGGGGCAGATACGCGGTATTTT

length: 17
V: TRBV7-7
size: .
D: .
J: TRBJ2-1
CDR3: CASSLRVADPGMDEQFF
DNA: TGTGCTAGCAGCTTACGGGTGGCGGACCCGGGGATGGATGAGCAGTTCTTC

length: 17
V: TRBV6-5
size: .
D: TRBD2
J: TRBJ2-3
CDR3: CASSYSPTGGPADTQYF
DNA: TGTGCCAGCAGTTACTCCCCCACGGGAGGGCCCGCAGATACGCAGTATTTT

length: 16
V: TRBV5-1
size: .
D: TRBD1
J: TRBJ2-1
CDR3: CASSLDGTGSHNEQFF
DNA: TGCGCCAGCAGCTTAGACGGGACAGGGAGTCACAATGAGCAGTTCTTC

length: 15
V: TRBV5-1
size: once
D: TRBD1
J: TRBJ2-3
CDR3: CASSSGQDSTDTQYF
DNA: TGCGCCAGCAGCTCAGGACAGGACAGCACAGATACGCAGTATTTT

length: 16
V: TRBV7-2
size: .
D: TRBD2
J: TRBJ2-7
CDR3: CASSTVAGGPSYEQYF
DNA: TGTGCCAGCAGCACAGTAGCGGGAGGGCCCTCCTACGAGCAGTACTTC

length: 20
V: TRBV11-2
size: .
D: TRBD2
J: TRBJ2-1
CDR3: CASSPQGLAGGIRRDNEQFF
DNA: TGTGCCAGCAGCCCCCAGGGACTAGCGGGAGGTATAAGGCGGGACAATGAGCAGTTCTTC

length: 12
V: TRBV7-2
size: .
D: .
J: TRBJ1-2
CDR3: CASTEGNDGYTF
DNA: TGTGCCAGCACCGAGGGTAATGATGGCTACACCTTC

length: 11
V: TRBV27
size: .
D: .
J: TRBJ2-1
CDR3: CASRIRDEQFF
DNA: TGTGCCAGCAGAATCAGGGATGAGCAGTTCTTC

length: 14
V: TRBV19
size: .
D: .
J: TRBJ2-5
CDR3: CASSIDPGPETQYF
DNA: TGTGCCAGTAGTATAGACCCAGGGCCGGAGACCCAATACTTC

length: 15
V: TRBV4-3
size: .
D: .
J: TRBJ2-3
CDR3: CAGSQSLNRADTQCF
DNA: TGCGCCGGCAGCCAAAGCTTGAATCGGGCAGATACGCAGTGTTTT

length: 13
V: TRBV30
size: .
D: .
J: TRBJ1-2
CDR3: CAWSAGLVGGYTF
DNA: TGTGCCTGGAGTGCAGGGTTGGTGGGTGGCTACACCTTC

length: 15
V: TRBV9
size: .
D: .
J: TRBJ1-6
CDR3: CASSRDGGPNSPLHF
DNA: TGTGCCAGCAGCCGGGACGGCGGACCTAATTCACCCCTCCACTTT

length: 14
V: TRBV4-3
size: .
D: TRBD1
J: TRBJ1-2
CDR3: CASSHGQGGYGYTF
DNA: TGCGCCAGCAGCCACGGACAGGGCGGCTATGGCTACACCTTC

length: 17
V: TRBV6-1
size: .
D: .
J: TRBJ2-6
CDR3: CAGGGGRQLSGANVLTF
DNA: TGTGCCGGCGGAGGGGGGAGGCAACTCTCTGGGGCCAACGTCCTGACTTTC

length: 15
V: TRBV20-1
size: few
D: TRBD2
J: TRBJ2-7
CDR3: CSAHKEGLATYEQYF
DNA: TGCAGTGCCCACAAGGAGGGACTAGCGACCTACGAGCAGTACTTC

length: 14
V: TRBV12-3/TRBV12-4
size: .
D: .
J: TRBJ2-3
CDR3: CASSLREGGYTQYF
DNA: TGTGCCAGCAGTTTAAGGGAGGGGGGATATACGCAGTATTTT

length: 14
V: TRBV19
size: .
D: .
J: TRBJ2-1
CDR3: CASSIAGTSAAKFF
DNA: TGTGCCAGTAGTATAGCCGGGACTTCCGCCGCAAAGTTCTTC

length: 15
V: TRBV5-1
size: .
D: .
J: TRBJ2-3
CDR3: CASSLLVTSTDTQYF
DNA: TGCGCCAGCAGCTTGCTTGTCACTAGCACAGATACGCAGTATTTT

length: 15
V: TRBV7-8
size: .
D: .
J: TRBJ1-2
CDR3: CASSIRNRDPYGYTF
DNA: TGTGCCAGCAGCATCAGAAACAGGGACCCCTATGGCTACACCTTC

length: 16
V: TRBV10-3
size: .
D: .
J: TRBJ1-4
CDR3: CATSESRQRKNEKRFF
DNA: TGTGCCACCAGTGAGTCCCGACAGAGGAAAAATGAAAAACGGTTTTTT

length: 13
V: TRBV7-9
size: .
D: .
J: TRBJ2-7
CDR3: CASSSIRGLEQYF
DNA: TGTGCCAGCAGCTCGATCCGGGGGCTGGAGCAGTACTTC

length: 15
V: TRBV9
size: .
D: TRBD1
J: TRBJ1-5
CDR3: CASSIGQGDNQPQHF
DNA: TGTGCCAGCAGCATAGGACAGGGGGACAATCAGCCCCAGCATTTT

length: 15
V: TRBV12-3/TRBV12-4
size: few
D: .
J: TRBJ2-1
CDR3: CASSPSLGPPYEQFF
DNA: TGTGCCAGCAGTCCAAGCCTGGGACCCCCTTACGAGCAGTTCTTC

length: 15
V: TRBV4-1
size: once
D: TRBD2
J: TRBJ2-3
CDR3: CASSPVGLATDTQYF
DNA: TGCGCCAGCAGCCCGGTGGGACTAGCGACAGATACGCAGTATTTT

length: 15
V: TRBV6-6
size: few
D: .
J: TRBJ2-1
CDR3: CASSYSRLANNEQFF
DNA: TGTGCCAGCAGTTACTCGAGGCTAGCGAACAATGAGCAGTTCTTC

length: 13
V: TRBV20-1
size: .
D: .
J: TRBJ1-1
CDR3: CSAPGRKNTEAFF
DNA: TGCAGTGCCCCGGGACGAAAGAACACTGAAGCTTTCTTT

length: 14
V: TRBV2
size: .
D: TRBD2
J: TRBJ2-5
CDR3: CASTHSGGVETQYF
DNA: TGTGCCAGCACCCACTCGGGGGGAGTTGAGACCCAGTACTTC

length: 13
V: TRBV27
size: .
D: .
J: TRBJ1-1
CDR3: CASSLGSRTEAFF
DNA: TGTGCCAGCAGTTTAGGGTCCCGCACTGAAGCTTTCTTT

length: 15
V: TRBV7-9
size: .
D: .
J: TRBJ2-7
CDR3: CASSLGAVSSYEQYF
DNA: TGTGCCAGCAGCTTAGGGGCAGTCAGCTCCTACGAGCAGTACTTC

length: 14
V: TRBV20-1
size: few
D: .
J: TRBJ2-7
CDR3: CSARDQARSYEQYF
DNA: TGCAGTGCTAGAGATCAGGCCCGCTCCTACGAGCAGTACTTC

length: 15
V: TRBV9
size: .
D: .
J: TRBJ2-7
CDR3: CASSVQGILSYEQYF
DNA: TGTGCCAGCAGCGTGCAGGGGATCCTCTCCTACGAGCAGTACTTC

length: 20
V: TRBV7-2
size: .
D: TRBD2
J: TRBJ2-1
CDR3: CASSLRRGLAGGGTYNEQFF
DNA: TGTGCCAGCAGCTTACGCCGAGGACTAGCGGGAGGGGGGACCTACAATGAGCAGTTCTTC

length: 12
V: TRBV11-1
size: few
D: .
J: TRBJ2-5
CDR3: CASSQLQETQYF
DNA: TGTGCCAGCAGCCAGTTGCAGGAGACCCAGTACTTC

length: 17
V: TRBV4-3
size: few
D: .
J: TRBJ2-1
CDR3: CASSQDRTSPRSNEQFF
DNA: TGCGCCAGCAGCCAAGATCGTACTAGCCCGAGGAGCAATGAGCAGTTCTTC

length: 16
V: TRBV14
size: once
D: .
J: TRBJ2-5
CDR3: CASSQEGAVTEETQYF
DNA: TGTGCCAGCAGCCAAGAAGGGGCGGTCACTGAAGAGACCCAGTACTTC

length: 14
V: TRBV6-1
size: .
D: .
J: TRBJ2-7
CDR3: CASSEGRHFYEQYF
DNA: TGTGCCAGCAGTGAAGGACGGCATTTCTACGAGCAGTACTTC

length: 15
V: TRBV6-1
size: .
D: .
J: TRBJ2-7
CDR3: CASTPGPTSVNEQYF
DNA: TGTGCCAGTACTCCGGGACCCACATCCGTCAACGAGCAGTACTTC

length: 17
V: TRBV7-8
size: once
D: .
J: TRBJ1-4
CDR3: CASSLKPPDWRNEKLFF
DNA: TGTGCCAGCAGCTTGAAGCCCCCGGACTGGAGGAATGAAAAACTGTTTTTT

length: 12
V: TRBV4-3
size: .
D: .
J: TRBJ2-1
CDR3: CASSQDRGAQFF
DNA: TGCGCCAGCAGCCAAGATAGGGGGGCGCAGTTCTTC

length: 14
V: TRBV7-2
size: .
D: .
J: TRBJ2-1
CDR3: CARSLAGRENEQFF
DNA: TGTGCCCGCAGCTTAGCTGGGCGGGAAAATGAGCAGTTCTTC

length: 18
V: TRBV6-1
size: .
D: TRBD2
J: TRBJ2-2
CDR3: CASRSPPTSGRSTGELFF
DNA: TGTGCCAGCAGATCCCCACCGACTAGCGGGAGATCCACCGGGGAGCTGTTTTTT

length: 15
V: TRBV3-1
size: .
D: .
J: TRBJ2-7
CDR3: CASSQGSEGLYEQYF
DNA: TGTGCCAGCAGCCAGGGGAGTGAGGGTCTTTACGAGCAGTACTTC

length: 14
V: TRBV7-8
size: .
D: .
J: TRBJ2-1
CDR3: CASSLVARDNEQFF
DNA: TGTGCCAGCAGCTTAGTAGCCAGGGACAATGAGCAGTTCTTC